This T cell receptor beta chain appears in the sequencing data of a study of T cell repertoires in cytomegalovirus infection. In the study overall: Matching HLA type, along with CMV infection, was indicated by public TCR beta signatures.

This clonotype was detected many times. Its antigen remains unknown. The ends lost 5 bases at V and 7 bases at J; junction bases unmatched: 4. The germline gives CDR1 SGHTA, CDR2 FQGNSA. CDR3 size: 14 residues. Study-wide results and caveats: Ex vivo, HLA-C-restricted CMV-specific TCR beta clonotypes prevailed over the rest of the response. Accumulated public TCR beta family frequency recognized individuals carrying CMV together with the relevant HLA.

TCRdb redid the calling of the reads with MiXCR, one entry per CDR3 protein. The profile shows over 250,000 distinct CDR3 sequences, more than 20% of them singletons. The sequenced material came from PBMCs. The chain carries TRBV7-2 and TRBJ1-5; TRBD1 aligns across 11 bases. This TCR was sampled from a human donor in good health (CMV status not recorded). Some clones in this sample may be carry-over from other donors' samples. The CDR3 protein is CASSPDRGRQPQHF. The CDR3 bases are TGTGCCAGCAGCCCGGACAGGGGGCGGCAGCCCCAGCATTTT.